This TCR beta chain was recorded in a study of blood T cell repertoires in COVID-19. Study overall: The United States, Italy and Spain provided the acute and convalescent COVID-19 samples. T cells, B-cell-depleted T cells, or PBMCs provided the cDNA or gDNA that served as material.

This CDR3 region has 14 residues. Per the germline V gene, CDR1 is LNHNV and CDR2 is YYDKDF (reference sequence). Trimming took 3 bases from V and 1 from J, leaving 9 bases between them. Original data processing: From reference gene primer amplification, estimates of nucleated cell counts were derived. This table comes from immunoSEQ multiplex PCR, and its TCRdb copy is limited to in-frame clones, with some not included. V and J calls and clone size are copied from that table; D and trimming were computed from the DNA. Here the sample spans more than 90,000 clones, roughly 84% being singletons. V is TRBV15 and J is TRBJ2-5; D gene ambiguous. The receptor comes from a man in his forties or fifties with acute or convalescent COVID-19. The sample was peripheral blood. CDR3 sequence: CATSRGGGQETQYF. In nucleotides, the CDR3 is TGTGCCACCAGCAGGGGTGGCGGCCAAGAGACCCAGTACTTC.